This T cell receptor (beta chain) is from a study of blood T cell repertoires in COVID-19. Study background: Material from acute and convalescent COVID-19 was sourced from the United States, Italy and Spain. T cells, B-cell-depleted T cells, or PBMCs supplied cDNA or gDNA.

This clone was seen only once. CDR3 length: 12 residues. The germline CDR1 and CDR2 sequences are SEHNR and FQNEAQ (reference sequence). The V and J ends lost 5 bases and 4 bases respectively, with 9 bases between them. Source study methods: Reference gene primer amplification gave estimated nucleated cell counts. Assay used: immunoSEQ multiplex PCR; TCRdb lists only in-frame clones, some missing. The V and J calls and clone size come from that table; D and trimming were worked out from the DNA. This table holds a few hundred thousand clones, about 90% found once. Membership in each cohort depended on participant-reported clinical history.

The clonotype comes from a human donor in a cohort exposed to, infected with or recovered from COVID-19 (not recorded which). The donor label of this sample is uncertain. The sample was PBMCs or T cells enriched from blood (not recorded which). The chain combines TRBV7-9 with TRBJ2-7; D possibly corresponds to TRBD1 (6 bases). The CDR3 nucleotides are TGTGCCAGCAGCCGGACAGCTTACGAGCAGTACTTC. Its protein is CASSRTAYEQYF. Complete variable domain (other parts from reference TRBV7-9 and TRBJ2-7): DTGVSQNPRHKITKRGQNVTFRCDPISEHNRLYWYRQTLGQGPEFLTYFQNEAQLEKSRLLSDRFSAERPKGSFSTLEIQRTEQGDSAMYLCASSRTAYEQYFGPGTRLTVT.